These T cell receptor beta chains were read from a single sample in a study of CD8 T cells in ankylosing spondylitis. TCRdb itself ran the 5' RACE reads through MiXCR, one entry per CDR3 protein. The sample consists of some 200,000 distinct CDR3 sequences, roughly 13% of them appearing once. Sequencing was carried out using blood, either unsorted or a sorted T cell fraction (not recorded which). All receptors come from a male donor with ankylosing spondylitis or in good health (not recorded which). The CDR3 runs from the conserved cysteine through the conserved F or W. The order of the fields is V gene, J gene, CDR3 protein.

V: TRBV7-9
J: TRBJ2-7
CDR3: CASSPGTSGTHEQYF

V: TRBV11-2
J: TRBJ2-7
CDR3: CASSLTGGLAYEQYF

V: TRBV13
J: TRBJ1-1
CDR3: CASSLGGAANTEAFF

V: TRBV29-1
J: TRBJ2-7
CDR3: CSVLGRVSYEQYF

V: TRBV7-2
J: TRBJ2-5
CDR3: CASSLLGGQQETQYF

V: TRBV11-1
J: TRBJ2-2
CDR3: CASSPGTSATWGANTGELFF

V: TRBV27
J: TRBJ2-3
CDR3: CASSQFQRGIADTQYF

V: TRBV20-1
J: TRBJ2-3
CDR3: CSARAGTSGRGSRTDTQYF

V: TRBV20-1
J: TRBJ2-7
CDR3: CSAPTGDGEQYF

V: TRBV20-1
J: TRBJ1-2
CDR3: CSALQGAGGYTF

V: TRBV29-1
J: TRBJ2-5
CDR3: CSVLTGRGQETQYF

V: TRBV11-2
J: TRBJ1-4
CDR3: CASSAGIGVVEKLFF

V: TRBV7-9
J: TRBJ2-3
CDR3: CASSTFLAGEEDTQYF

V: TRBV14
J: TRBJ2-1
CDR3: CASSQDLFVSSYNEQFF

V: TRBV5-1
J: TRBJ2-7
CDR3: CASSPPPSGFKAEQYF

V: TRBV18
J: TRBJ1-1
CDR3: CASSPGHPYPEAFF

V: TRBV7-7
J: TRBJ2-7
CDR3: CASSPYSSGLPYEQYF

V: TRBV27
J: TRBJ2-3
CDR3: CASSLSGTSGNTDTQYF

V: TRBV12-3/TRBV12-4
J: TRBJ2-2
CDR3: CASLGGTGELFF

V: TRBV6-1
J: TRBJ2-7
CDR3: CASSAGLAGDRYF

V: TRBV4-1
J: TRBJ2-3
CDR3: CASSQDGRTGVDTQYF

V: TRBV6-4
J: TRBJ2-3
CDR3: CASSDSAGERADTQYF

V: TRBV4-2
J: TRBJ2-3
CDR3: CASSQDPSSGGADTQYF

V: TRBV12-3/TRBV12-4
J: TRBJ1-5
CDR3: CASSTGVAQHF

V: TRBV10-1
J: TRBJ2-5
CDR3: CAQRGAMLGETQYF

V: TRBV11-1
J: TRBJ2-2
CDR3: CASSPKSSLAGESNTGELFF

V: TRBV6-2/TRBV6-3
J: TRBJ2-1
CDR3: CASSSGGATEQFF

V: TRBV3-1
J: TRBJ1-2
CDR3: CASSPGTSNYGYTF

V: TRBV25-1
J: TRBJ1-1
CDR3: CASTPLWDRNTEAFF

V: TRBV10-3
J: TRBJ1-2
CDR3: CAIKETGGHDDGYTF

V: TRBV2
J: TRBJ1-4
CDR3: CASSEEATLLFF

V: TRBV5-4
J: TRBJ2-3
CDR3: CASSWSGGAEDTQYF

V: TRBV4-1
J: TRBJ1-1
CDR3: CASSLSLGQLNTEAFF

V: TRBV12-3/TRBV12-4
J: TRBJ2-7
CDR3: CASSLALGEQYF

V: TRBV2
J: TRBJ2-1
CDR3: CASRDRGEANEQFF

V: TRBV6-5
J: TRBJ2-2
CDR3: CASSYGNRETGELFF

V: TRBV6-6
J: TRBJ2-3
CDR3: CASWTENTDTQYF

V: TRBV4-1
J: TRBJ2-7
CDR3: CASSQDRYEQYF

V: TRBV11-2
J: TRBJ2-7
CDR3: CASSPRTGWYEQYF

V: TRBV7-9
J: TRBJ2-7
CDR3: CASSPITSQPYEQYF

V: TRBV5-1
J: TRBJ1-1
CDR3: CASSFSGGADTEAFF

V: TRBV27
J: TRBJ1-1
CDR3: CASSFKAANTEAFF

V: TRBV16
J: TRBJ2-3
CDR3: CASTSMGTDTQYF

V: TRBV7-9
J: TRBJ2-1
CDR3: CASSQREGLAGADEQFF

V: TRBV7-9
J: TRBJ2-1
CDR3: CASSPNEGSSYNEQFF

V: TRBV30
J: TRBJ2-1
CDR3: CAWSDPSSGRANEQFF